These 8 T cell receptor beta chains came from one sample sequenced in a study of T cell responses to AZD1222 COVID-19 vaccine. Assay used: immunoSEQ multiplex PCR; TCRdb lists only in-frame clones, some missing. This table holds tens of thousands of clones, more than 85% found once. Sequences were derived from peripheral blood, sampled 28 days after the second AZD1222 dose. The receptors stem from an adult who received the AZD1222 COVID-19 vaccine.

The gene calls are TRBV7-9 and TRBJ2-7; 7 nucleotides line up with TRBD2. Per the germline V gene, CDR1 is SEHNR and CDR2 is FQNEAQ (reference sequence). After removal of 5 bases from V and 3 bases from J, the junction contained 7 bases not matched to a gene. This CDR3 has 14 residues. The CDR3: CASSTLAANYEQYF. DNA of the CDR3: TGTGCCAGCAGCACCCTAGCGGCGAACTACGAGCAGTACTTC.

The J gene is TRBJ1-1, the V gene TRBV7-6; D is unclear. The CDR3 consists of 16 residues. With 1 base removed from V and 4 bases from J, the gap between germline ends came to 16 bases. Germline V gene data show CDR1 as SGHVS and CDR2 as FNYEAQ. The CDR3: CASSLEAGRPSTEAFF. The CDR3 nucleotides are TGTGCCAGCAGCTTAGAGGCAGGCCGGCCTAGCACTGAAGCTTTCTTT. The whole variable domain, filled in from reference TRBV7-6 and TRBJ1-1, reads GAGVSQSPRYKVTKRGQDVALRCDPISGHVSLYWYRQALGQGPEFLTYFNYEAQQDKSGLPNDRFSAERPEGSISTLTIQRTEQRDSAMYRCASSLEAGRPSTEAFFGQGTRLTVV.

The chain combines TRBV28 with TRBJ2-7, with 11 positions matching TRBD2. The CDR3 runs 15 residues. CDR1 is MDHEN, CDR2 SYDVKM, per germline. Germline trimming cut 4 bases from V and 4 bases from J; bases unmatched to any gene: 6. The CDR3 DNA is TGTGCCAGCAGTTCCCCGACTAGCGGGATTTACGAGCAGTACTTC. This sequence encodes CASSSPTSGIYEQYF. Complete variable domain (other parts from reference TRBV28 and TRBJ2-7): DVKVTQSSRYLVKRTGEKVFLECVQDMDHENMFWYRQDPGLGLRLIYFSYDVKMKEKGDIPEGYSVSREKKERFSLILESASTNQTSMYLCASSSPTSGIYEQYFGPGTRLTVT.

This chain uses TRBV18 with TRBJ2-7; 10 positions agree with TRBD2. The germline gives CDR1 KGHSH, CDR2 LQKENI. Losses at the gene ends were 6 bases for V and 1 base for J; bases not matched to a gene: 6. The CDR3 length is 15 residues. CDR3 in DNA: TGTGCCAGCTCGGCCACTAGCGGGGCATCCTACGAGCAGTACTTC. Translated: CASSATSGASYEQYF.

The chain recombines TRBV9 with TRBJ1-2, with unresolved D. The CDR3 length is 11 residues. Trimming removed 4 bases at V and 7 bases at J, with 8 bases between. Germline CDR1 SGDLS, CDR2 YYNGEE. The CDR3 nucleotides are TGTGCCAGCAGCCGGTCGGGTGGCTACACCTTC. This translates into CASSRSGGYTF.

The genes are TRBV5-5 and TRBJ2-5; 11 bases agree with TRBD2. Germline CDR1 reads SGHKS; CDR2 reads YYEKEE (reference sequence). The V and J ends lost 4 bases and 2 bases, in that order; junction bases with no gene match: 4. The CDR3 contains 15 residues. The CDR3 region has the DNA TGTGCCAGCAGCATGGGACTAGCGGAGCAAGAGACCCAGTACTTC. Its protein is CASSMGLAEQETQYF.

V and J are TRBV28 and TRBJ2-7; D uncertain. Germline CDR1 is MDHEN and CDR2 is SYDVKM. The CDR3 contains 15 residues. Trimming shortened V by 7 bases and J by 4 bases, and 20 bases separated the two germline ends. CDR3 nucleotide sequence: TGTGCCAGCACCCCCCAGACGGCTCTGGGGTACGAGCAGTACTTC. Its protein product is CASTPQTALGYEQYF.

This chain uses TRBV11-2 with TRBJ2-1; 10 positions agree with TRBD1. With 1 base clipped from V and 1 base from J, the junction kept 4 bases outside the gene matches. Looked up from germline, CDR1 is SGHAT and CDR2 is FQNNGV. This CDR3 has 17 residues. The CDR3 loop is CASSLGRQGASYNEQFF. In nucleotides, the CDR3 is TGTGCCAGCAGCTTAGGAAGACAGGGGGCATCCTACAATGAGCAGTTCTTC.